A selection of T cell receptor beta chains follows, all from one sample in a study of T-cell memory formation after mild COVID-19. TCRdb recomputed calls from the 5' RACE reads with MiXCR, one row per CDR3 protein. The data contain hundreds of thousands of distinct CDR3 sequences, about 13% of them singletons. Sequences were obtained from PBMCs or a T cell subset sorted from them (not recorded which). These receptors were collected from a man aged 18 to 29 who had mild COVID-19 (a few samples of this study predate the infection). Cell type and time point are not known. The CDR3 runs from the conserved cysteine through the conserved F or W. The D gene is left open where the match is weak. A clone size is listed for some rows: how often the clone was seen (once, few, many), or a class if it is expanded.

abundance: .; j_gene: TRBJ1-4; v_gene: TRBV6-5; d_gene: .; CDR3nt: TGTGCCAGCAGTTACTCAGCTAATGAAAAACTGTTTTTT; CDR3aa: CASSYSANEKLFF
abundance: few; j_gene: TRBJ2-5; v_gene: TRBV5-1; d_gene: .; CDR3nt: TGCGCCAGCAGCTTGAGTATTAGGGGGCAAGAGACCCAGTACTTC; CDR3aa: CASSLSIRGQETQYF
abundance: .; j_gene: TRBJ2-1; v_gene: TRBV9; d_gene: .; CDR3nt: TGTGCCAGCAGCGGTGCGGATGAGCAGTTCTTC; CDR3aa: CASSGADEQFF
abundance: few; j_gene: TRBJ2-3; v_gene: TRBV4-1; d_gene: TRBD2; CDR3nt: TGCGCCAGCAGGGAAGGTGGGCTAGCGGGACCCCCAGATACGCAGTATTTT; CDR3aa: CASREGGLAGPPDTQYF
abundance: few; j_gene: TRBJ2-3; v_gene: TRBV7-2; d_gene: .; CDR3nt: TGTGCCAGCAGCTTATCCTCTCTGGAGACAGATACGCAGTATTTT; CDR3aa: CASSLSSLETDTQYF
abundance: few; j_gene: TRBJ1-1; v_gene: TRBV3-1; d_gene: .; CDR3nt: TGTGCCAGCAGCCAAGCGGCAAGGTCGAACACTGAAGCTTTCTTT; CDR3aa: CASSQAARSNTEAFF
abundance: .; j_gene: TRBJ1-2; v_gene: TRBV6-2/TRBV6-3; d_gene: TRBD1; CDR3nt: TGTGCCAGCAGTATCCAGGGGGCTTCGGATGGCTACACCTTC; CDR3aa: CASSIQGASDGYTF
abundance: few; j_gene: TRBJ2-3; v_gene: TRBV6-4; d_gene: .; CDR3nt: TGTGCCAGCAGTTCGACTAGATCGAGGAATACGCAGTATTTT; CDR3aa: CASSSTRSRNTQYF
abundance: .; j_gene: TRBJ1-5; v_gene: TRBV6-6; d_gene: .; CDR3nt: TGTGCCAGCAGTTACTCTTACAGGGATAGCAATCAGCCCCAGCATTTT; CDR3aa: CASSYSYRDSNQPQHF
abundance: .; j_gene: TRBJ1-1; v_gene: TRBV5-1; d_gene: .; CDR3nt: TGCGCCAGCAGCTTGACAGACCCAAGGGACACTGAAGCTTTCTTT; CDR3aa: CASSLTDPRDTEAFF
abundance: few; j_gene: TRBJ2-3; v_gene: TRBV7-2; d_gene: .; CDR3nt: TGTGCCAGCAGCTTATCCCGGACCACAGATACGCAGTATTTT; CDR3aa: CASSLSRTTDTQYF
abundance: few; j_gene: TRBJ1-1; v_gene: TRBV20-1; d_gene: .; CDR3nt: TGCAGTGCTAGAGAGGGGGCTATGAACACTGAAGCTTTCTTT; CDR3aa: CSAREGAMNTEAFF
abundance: few; j_gene: TRBJ2-4; v_gene: TRBV20-1; d_gene: TRBD2; CDR3nt: TGCAGTGCAAGAAACCCACGGGGGGGTTATGGAAACATTCAGTACTTC; CDR3aa: CSARNPRGGYGNIQYF
abundance: many; j_gene: TRBJ2-2; v_gene: TRBV5-1; d_gene: .; CDR3nt: TGCGCCAGCAGCTACCAACAGGGCTCCGGGGAGCTGTTTTTT; CDR3aa: CASSYQQGSGELFF
abundance: .; j_gene: TRBJ2-2; v_gene: TRBV5-1; d_gene: TRBD1; CDR3nt: TGCGCCAGCAGCTTGGGAGGGGGCAACACCGGGGAGCTGTTTTTT; CDR3aa: CASSLGGGNTGELFF
abundance: few; j_gene: TRBJ2-1; v_gene: TRBV28; d_gene: .; CDR3nt: TGTGCCAGCACCTCACTCGGAGGTCCGGTGACCTATGAGCAGTTCTTC; CDR3aa: CASTSLGGPVTYEQFF
abundance: few; j_gene: TRBJ1-4; v_gene: TRBV11-2; d_gene: .; CDR3nt: TGTGCCAGCACCCTACAGCTTAATGAAAAACTGTTTTTT; CDR3aa: CASTLQLNEKLFF
abundance: .; j_gene: TRBJ1-3; v_gene: TRBV25-1; d_gene: .; CDR3nt: TGTGCCAGCAGACGGACTGTTACGGACACCATATATTTT; CDR3aa: CASRRTVTDTIYF
abundance: few; j_gene: TRBJ1-1; v_gene: TRBV10-3; d_gene: .; CDR3nt: TGTGCCATTCGCGGGACACCGAACACTGAAGCTTTCTTT; CDR3aa: CAIRGTPNTEAFF
abundance: many; j_gene: TRBJ2-2; v_gene: TRBV5-1; d_gene: .; CDR3nt: TGCGCCAGCAGCTTGGCCCCGAACACCGGGGAGCTGTTTTTT; CDR3aa: CASSLAPNTGELFF
abundance: .; j_gene: TRBJ1-4; v_gene: TRBV4-1; d_gene: .; CDR3nt: TGCGCCAGCAGCCAAGCCTACTCAGCCCCTGGGGTTTTT; CDR3aa: CASSQAYSAPGVF
abundance: many; j_gene: TRBJ2-1; v_gene: TRBV5-1; d_gene: .; CDR3nt: TGCGCCAGCAGCTTGCCGGGGGGCCACAATGAGCAGTTCTTC; CDR3aa: CASSLPGGHNEQFF
abundance: few; j_gene: TRBJ2-1; v_gene: TRBV7-2; d_gene: TRBD2; CDR3nt: TGTGCCGACCAAACTCAGACTAGCGGGGATTACAATGAGCAGTTCTTC; CDR3aa: CADQTQTSGDYNEQFF
abundance: few; j_gene: TRBJ2-3; v_gene: TRBV20-1; d_gene: TRBD1; CDR3nt: TGCAGTGCTGTTAAGACAGGGGTAGATACGCAGTATTTT; CDR3aa: CSAVKTGVDTQYF
abundance: many; j_gene: TRBJ2-5; v_gene: TRBV27; d_gene: .; CDR3nt: TGTGCCAGCAGTTCCCCCGACTGGGGCCAAGAGACCCAGTACTTC; CDR3aa: CASSSPDWGQETQYF
abundance: .; j_gene: TRBJ2-2; v_gene: TRBV20-1; d_gene: TRBD2; CDR3nt: TGCAGTGCTAGAGCGGGAGCGGGGGGCTCGAACACCGGGGAGCTGTTTTTT; CDR3aa: CSARAGAGGSNTGELFF
abundance: .; j_gene: TRBJ2-3; v_gene: TRBV6-2/TRBV6-3; d_gene: TRBD2; CDR3nt: TGTGCCAGCAGCTCCTACCGACTAGCGGGTCAAGATACGCAGTATTTT; CDR3aa: CASSSYRLAGQDTQYF
abundance: many; j_gene: TRBJ1-4; v_gene: TRBV15; d_gene: TRBD1; CDR3nt: TGTGCCACCAGCTACCGCTCAGGGGGAAAACTGTTTTTT; CDR3aa: CATSYRSGGKLFF
abundance: .; j_gene: TRBJ2-1; v_gene: TRBV7-9; d_gene: .; CDR3nt: TGTGCCAGCAGCTTCCGTGGCCAGTTGGATGAGCAGTTCTTC; CDR3aa: CASSFRGQLDEQFF
abundance: .; j_gene: TRBJ1-1; v_gene: TRBV3-1; d_gene: .; CDR3nt: TGTGCCAGCCGGACGGGACTCAGGAACACTGAAGCTTTCTTT; CDR3aa: CASRTGLRNTEAFF
abundance: .; j_gene: TRBJ1-3; v_gene: TRBV19; d_gene: .; CDR3nt: TGTGCCAGCCAAGGAAACACCATATATTTT; CDR3aa: CASQGNTIYF
abundance: many; j_gene: TRBJ1-2; v_gene: TRBV5-1; d_gene: .; CDR3nt: TGCGCCAGCAGCTCGGACATTCTTAATGGCTACACCTTC; CDR3aa: CASSSDILNGYTF
abundance: .; j_gene: TRBJ2-1; v_gene: TRBV27; d_gene: TRBD1; CDR3nt: TGTGCCAGCACGCGCCCGGGACAGGGGATTGGGCAGTTCTTC; CDR3aa: CASTRPGQGIGQFF